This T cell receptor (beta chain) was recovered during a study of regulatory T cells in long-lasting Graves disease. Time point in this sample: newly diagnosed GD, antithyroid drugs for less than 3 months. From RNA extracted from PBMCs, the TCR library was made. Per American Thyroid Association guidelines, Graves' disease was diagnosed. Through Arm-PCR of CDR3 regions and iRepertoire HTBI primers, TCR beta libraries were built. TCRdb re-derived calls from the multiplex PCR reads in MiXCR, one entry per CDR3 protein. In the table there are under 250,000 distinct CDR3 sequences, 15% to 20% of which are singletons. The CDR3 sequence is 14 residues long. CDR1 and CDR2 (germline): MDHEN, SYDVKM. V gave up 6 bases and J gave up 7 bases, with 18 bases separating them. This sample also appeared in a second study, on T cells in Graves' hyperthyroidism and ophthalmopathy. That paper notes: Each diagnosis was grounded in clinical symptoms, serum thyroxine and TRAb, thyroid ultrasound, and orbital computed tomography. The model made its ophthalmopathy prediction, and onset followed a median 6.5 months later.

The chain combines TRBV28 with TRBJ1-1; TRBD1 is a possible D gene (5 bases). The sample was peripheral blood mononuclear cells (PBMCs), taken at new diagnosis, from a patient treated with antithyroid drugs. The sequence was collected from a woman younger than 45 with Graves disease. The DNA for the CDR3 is TGTGCCAGCAGCCTTGGGACTTTTATTATTGAAGCTTTCTTT. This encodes CASSLGTFIIEAFF.